This T cell receptor beta chain was found in a study of blood T cells in healthy people across ages. Trimming removed 6 bases at V and 4 bases at J, with 16 bases between. CDR3 length: 15 residues. Per the germline V gene, CDR1 is MDHEN and CDR2 is SYDVKM. Using a J-beta primer mix together with a sample-barcoded 5' primer, a second PCR was run for about 7 to 12 cycles. Using its own MiXCR run on the 5' RACE reads, TCRdb lists one record per CDR3 protein. The sample contains 1.5 million to 2 million distinct CDR3 sequences, over 25% of which appear only once. The receptor comes from a woman in her thirties in good health. The sample was blood. V gene TRBV28 combines with J gene TRBJ1-5; weak D call: TRBD1 (6 bases). In nucleotides, the CDR3 is TGTGCCAGCAGATGGACAGCGAGGGGGAATCAGCCCCAGCATTTT. Translation: CASRWTARGNQPQHF.